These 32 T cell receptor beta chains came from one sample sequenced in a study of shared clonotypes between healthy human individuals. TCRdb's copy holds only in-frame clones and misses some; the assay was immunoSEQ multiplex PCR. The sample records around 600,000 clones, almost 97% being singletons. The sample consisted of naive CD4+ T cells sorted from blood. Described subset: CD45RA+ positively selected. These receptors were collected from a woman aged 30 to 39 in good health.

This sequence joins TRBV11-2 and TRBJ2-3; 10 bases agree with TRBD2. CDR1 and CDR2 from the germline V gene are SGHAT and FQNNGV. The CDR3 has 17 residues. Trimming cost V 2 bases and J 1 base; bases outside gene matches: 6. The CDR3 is CASSLMVAGGGTDTQYF. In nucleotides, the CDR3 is TGTGCCAGCAGCTTAATGGTAGCGGGAGGCGGCACAGATACGCAGTATTTT.

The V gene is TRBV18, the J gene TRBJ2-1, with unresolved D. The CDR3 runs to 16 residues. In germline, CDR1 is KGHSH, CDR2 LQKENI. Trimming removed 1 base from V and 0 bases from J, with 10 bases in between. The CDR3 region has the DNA TGTGCCAGCTCACCACTTTCGGGTCCCTCCTACAATGAGCAGTTCTTC. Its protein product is CASSPLSGPSYNEQFF.

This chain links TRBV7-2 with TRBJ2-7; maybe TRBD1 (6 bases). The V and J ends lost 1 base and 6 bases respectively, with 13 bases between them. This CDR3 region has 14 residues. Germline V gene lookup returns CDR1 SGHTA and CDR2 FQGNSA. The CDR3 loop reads CASSLVAVGAEQYF. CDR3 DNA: TGTGCCAGCAGCTTAGTGGCCGTGGGGGCCGAGCAGTACTTC.

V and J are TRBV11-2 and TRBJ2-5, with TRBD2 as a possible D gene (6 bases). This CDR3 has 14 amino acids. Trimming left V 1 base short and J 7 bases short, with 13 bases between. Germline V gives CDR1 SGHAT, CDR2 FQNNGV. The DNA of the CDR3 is TGTGCCAGCAGCTTAGTAGGAGGGGACGGGACCCAGTACTTC. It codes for CASSLVGGDGTQYF.

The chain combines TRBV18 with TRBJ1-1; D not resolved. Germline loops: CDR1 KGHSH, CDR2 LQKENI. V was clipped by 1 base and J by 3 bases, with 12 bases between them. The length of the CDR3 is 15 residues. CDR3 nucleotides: TGTGCCAGCTCACCACGTCGGGAAAGGGACACTGAAGCTTTCTTT. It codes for CASSPRRERDTEAFF.

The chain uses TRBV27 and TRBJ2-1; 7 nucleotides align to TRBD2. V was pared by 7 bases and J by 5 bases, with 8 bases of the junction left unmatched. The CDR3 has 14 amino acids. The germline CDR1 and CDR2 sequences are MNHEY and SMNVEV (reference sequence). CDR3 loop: CASTPGTTHNEQFF. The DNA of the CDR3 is TGTGCCAGCACTCCGGGGACTACCCACAATGAGCAGTTCTTC.

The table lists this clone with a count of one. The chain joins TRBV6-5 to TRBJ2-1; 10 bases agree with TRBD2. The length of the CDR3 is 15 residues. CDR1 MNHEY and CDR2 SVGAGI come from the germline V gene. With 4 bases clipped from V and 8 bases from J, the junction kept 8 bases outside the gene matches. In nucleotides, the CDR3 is TGTGCCAGCAGTTCAGGGGCTAGCGGGAGCGATGAGCAGTTCTTC. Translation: CASSSGASGSDEQFF.

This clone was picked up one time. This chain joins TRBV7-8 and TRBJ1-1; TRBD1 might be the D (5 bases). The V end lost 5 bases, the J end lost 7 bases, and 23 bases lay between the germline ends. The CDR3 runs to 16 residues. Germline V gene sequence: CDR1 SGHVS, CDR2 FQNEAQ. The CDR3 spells CASSRRDGIMGGEAFF. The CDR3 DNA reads TGTGCCAGCAGCCGCCGGGACGGCATTATGGGCGGTGAAGCTTTCTTT. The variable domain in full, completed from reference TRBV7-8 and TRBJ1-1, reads GAGVSQSPRYKVAKRGQDVALRCDPISGHVSLFWYQQALGQGPEFLTYFQNEAQLDKSGLPSDRFFAERPEGSVSTLKIQRTQQEDSAVYLCASSRRDGIMGGEAFFGQGTRLTVV.

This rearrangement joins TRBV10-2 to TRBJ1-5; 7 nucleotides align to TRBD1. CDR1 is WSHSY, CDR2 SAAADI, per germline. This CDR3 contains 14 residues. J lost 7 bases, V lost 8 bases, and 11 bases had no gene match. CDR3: CASAGTAIGQPQHF. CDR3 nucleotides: TGCGCCAGCGCCGGGACAGCCATCGGGCAGCCCCAGCATTTT.

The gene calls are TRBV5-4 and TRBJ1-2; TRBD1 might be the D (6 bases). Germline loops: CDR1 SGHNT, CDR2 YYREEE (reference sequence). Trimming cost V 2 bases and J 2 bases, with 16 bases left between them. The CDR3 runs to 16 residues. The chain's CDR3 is CASSLKTGKWNYGYTF. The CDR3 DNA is TGTGCCAGCAGCTTAAAGACAGGCAAATGGAACTATGGCTACACCTTC.

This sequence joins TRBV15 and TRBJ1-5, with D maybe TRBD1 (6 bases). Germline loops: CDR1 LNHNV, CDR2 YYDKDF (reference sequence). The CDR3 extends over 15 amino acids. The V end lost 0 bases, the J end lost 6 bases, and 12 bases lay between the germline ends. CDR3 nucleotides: TGTGCCACCAGCAGAGAAGGGCAGGGGTTTCAGCCCCAGCATTTT. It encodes CATSREGQGFQPQHF.

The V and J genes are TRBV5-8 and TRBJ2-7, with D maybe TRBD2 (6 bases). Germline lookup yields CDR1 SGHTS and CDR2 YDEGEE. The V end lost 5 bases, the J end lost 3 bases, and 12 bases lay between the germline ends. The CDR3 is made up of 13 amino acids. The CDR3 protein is CASRNSGGYEQYF. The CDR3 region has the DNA TGTGCCAGCAGAAATAGCGGAGGCTACGAGCAGTACTTC.

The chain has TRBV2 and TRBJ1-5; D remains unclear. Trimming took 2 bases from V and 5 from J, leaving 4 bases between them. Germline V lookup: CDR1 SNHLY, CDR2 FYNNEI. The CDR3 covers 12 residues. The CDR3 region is CASSELYQPQHF. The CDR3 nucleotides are TGTGCCAGCAGTGAACTCTATCAGCCCCAGCATTTT.

In nucleotides, the CDR3 is TGTGCCAGCTCACGCGGCACAGATACGCAGTATTTT. This translates into CASSRGTDTQYF. This rearrangement joins TRBV18 to TRBJ2-3; D is undetermined. There are 12 residues in the CDR3. Germline CDR1 is KGHSH and CDR2 is LQKENI. V was shortened by 4 bases and J by 1 base, with 3 bases between the two germline ends.

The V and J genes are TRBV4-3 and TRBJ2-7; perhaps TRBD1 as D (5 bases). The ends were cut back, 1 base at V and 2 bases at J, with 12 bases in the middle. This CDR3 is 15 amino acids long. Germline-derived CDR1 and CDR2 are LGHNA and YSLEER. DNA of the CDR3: TGCGCCAGCAGCCAAGGTGCAGGGTCCACCTACGAGCAGTACTTC. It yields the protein CASSQGAGSTYEQYF.

CDR3 protein: CASSVEGIGFDTQYF. The CDR3 DNA reads as TGTGCCAGCAGCGTAGAAGGGATAGGATTTGATACGCAGTATTTT. The chain couples TRBV9 to TRBJ2-3, with D hard to call. The CDR3 runs 15 residues. Trimming pared 0 bases from V and 6 bases from J, leaving 14 bases between. Germline V gene sequence: CDR1 SGDLS, CDR2 YYNGEE.

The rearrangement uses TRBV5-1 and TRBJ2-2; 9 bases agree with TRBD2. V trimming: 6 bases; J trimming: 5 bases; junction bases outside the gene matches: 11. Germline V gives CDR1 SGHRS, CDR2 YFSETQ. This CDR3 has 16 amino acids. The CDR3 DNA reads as TGCGCCAGCACTTTGCCCGGTAGCGGGAGTACCGGGGAGCTGTTTTTT. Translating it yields CASTLPGSGSTGELFF. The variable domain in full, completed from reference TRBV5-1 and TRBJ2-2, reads KAGVTQTPRYLIKTRGQQVTLSCSPISGHRSVSWYQQTPGQGLQFLFEYFSETQRNKGNFPGRFSGRQFSNSRSEMNVSTLELGDSALYLCASTLPGSGSTGELFFGEGSRLTVL.

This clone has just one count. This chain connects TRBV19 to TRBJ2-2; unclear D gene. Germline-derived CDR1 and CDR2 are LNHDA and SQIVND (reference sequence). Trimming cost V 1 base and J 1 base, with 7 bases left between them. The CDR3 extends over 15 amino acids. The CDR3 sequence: CASSIGTVNTGELFF. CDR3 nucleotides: TGTGCCAGTAGTATAGGGACGGTGAACACCGGGGAGCTGTTTTTT.

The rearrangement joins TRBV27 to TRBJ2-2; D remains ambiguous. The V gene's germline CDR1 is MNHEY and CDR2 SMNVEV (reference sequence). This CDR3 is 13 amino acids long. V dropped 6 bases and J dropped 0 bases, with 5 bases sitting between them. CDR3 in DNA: TGTGCCAGCAGGGTTCCGAACACCGGGGAGCTGTTTTTT. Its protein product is CASRVPNTGELFF.

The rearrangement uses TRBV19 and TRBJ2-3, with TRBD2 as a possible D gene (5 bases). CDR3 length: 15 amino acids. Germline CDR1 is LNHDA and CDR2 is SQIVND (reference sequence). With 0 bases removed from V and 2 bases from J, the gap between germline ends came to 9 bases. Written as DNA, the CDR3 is TGTGCCAGTAGTATAGAAAGAGCGGACACAGATACGCAGTATTTT. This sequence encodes CASSIERADTDTQYF.

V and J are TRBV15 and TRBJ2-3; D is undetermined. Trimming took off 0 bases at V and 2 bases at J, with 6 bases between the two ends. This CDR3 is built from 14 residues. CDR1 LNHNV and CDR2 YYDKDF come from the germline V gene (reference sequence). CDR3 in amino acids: CATSRDAYTDTQYF. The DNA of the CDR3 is TGTGCCACCAGCAGAGATGCGTACACAGATACGCAGTATTTT. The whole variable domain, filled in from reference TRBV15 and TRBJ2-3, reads DAMVIQNPRYQVTQFGKPVTLSCSQTLNHNVMYWYQQKSSQAPKLLFHYYDKDFNNEADTPDNFQSRRPNTSFCFLDIRSPGLGDTAMYLCATSRDAYTDTQYFGPGTRLTVL.

The CDR3: CASSLWAGVAKNIQYF. For the CDR3, the DNA is TGTGCCAGCAGTTTATGGGCGGGAGTAGCCAAAAACATTCAGTACTTC. This rearrangement joins TRBV28 to TRBJ2-4, with TRBD2 matching over 7 bases. Unmatched junction bases numbered 2, after V lost 0 bases and J lost 0 bases. The CDR3 contains 16 residues. Germline V lookup: CDR1 MDHEN, CDR2 SYDVKM. Together with reference TRBV28 and TRBJ2-4, the CDR3 gives the full variable domain: DVKVTQSSRYLVKRTGEKVFLECVQDMDHENMFWYRQDPGLGLRLIYFSYDVKMKEKGDIPEGYSVSREKKERFSLILESASTNQTSMYLCASSLWAGVAKNIQYFGAGTRLSVL.

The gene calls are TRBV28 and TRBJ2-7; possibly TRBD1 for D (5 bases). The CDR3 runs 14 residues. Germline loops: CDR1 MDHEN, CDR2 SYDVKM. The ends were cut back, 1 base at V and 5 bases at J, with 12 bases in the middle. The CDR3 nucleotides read TGTGCCAGCAGTTTATTTCCAGGGAAGAACGAGCAGTACTTC. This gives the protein CASSLFPGKNEQYF. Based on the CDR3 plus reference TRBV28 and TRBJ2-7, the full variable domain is DVKVTQSSRYLVKRTGEKVFLECVQDMDHENMFWYRQDPGLGLRLIYFSYDVKMKEKGDIPEGYSVSREKKERFSLILESASTNQTSMYLCASSLFPGKNEQYFGPGTRLTVT.

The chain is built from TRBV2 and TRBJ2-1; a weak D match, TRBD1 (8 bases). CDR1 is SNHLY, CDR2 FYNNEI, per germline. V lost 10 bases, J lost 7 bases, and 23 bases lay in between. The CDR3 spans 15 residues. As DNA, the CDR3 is TGTGCCACCGGACAGGGAGGGTCCCTAGGGAATGAGCAGTTCTTC. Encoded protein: CATGQGGSLGNEQFF.

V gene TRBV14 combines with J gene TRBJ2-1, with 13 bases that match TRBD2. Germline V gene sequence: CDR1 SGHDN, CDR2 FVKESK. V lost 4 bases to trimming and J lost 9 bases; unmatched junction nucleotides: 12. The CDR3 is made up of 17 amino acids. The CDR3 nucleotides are TGTGCCAGCAGCCGCCATAGACTAGCGGGAGGCCTTGTTGAGCAGTTCTTC. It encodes CASSRHRLAGGLVEQFF.

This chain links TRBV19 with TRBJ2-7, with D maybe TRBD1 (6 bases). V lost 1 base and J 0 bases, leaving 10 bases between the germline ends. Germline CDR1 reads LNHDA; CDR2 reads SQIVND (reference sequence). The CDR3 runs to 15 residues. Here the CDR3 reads CASSIGVDSSYEQYF. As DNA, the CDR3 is TGTGCCAGTAGTATAGGGGTGGACAGCTCCTACGAGCAGTACTTC.

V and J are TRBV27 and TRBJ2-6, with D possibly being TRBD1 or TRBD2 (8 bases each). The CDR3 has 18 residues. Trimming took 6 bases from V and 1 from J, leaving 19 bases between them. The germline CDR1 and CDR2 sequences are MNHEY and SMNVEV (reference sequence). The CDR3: CASSPRGGTGSGANVLTF. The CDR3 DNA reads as TGTGCCAGCAGCCCCCGGGGGGGGACAGGATCTGGGGCCAACGTCCTGACTTTC.

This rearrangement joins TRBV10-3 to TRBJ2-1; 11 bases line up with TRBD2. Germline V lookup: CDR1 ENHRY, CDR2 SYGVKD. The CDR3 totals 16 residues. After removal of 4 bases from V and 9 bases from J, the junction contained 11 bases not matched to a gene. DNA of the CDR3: TGTGCCATCAGTGCGTCCGGGACTAGCGGAAGGGGTGAGCAGTTCTTC. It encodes CAISASGTSGRGEQFF.

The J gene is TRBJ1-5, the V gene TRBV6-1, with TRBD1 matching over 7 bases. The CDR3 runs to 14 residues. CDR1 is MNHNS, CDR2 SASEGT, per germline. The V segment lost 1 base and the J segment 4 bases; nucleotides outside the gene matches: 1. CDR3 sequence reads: CASSEDRGNQPQHF. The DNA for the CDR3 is TGTGCCAGCAGTGAAGACAGGGGAAATCAGCCCCAGCATTTT.

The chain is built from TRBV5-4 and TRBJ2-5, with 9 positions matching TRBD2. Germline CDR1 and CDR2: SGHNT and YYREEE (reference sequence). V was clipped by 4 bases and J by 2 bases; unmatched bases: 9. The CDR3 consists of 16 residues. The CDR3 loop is CASSQARLAAQETQYF. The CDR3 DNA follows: TGTGCCAGCAGCCAAGCTAGACTAGCGGCACAAGAGACCCAGTACTTC. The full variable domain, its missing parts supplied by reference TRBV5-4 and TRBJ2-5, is ETGVTQSPTHLIKTRGQQVTLRCSSQSGHNTVSWYQQALGQGPQFIFQYYREEENGRGNFPPRFSGLQFPNYSSELNVNALELDDSALYLCASSQARLAAQETQYFGPGTRLLVL.

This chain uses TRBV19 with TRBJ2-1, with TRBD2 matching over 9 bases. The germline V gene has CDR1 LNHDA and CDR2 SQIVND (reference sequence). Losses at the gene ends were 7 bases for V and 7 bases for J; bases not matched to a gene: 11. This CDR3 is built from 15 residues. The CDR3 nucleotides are TGTGCCAGTACCCCCGGCGGGAGGGCCCAAAATGAGCAGTTCTTC. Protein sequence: CASTPGGRAQNEQFF.

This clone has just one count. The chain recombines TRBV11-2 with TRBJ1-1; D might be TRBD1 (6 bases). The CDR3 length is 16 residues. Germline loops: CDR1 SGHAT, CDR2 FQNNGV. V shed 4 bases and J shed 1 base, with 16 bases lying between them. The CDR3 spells CASSSPGGARNTEAFF. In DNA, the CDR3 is TGTGCCAGCAGCTCGCCCGGGGGGGCTAGGAACACTGAAGCTTTCTTT.